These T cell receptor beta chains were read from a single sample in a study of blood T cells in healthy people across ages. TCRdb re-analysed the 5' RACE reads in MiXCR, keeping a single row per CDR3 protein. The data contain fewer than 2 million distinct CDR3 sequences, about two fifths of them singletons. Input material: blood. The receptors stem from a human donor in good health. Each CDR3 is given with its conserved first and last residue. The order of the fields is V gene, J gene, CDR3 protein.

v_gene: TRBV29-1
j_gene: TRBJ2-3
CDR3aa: CSVEASSTDTQYF

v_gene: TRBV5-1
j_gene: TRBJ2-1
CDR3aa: CASSADPGDIHEQFF

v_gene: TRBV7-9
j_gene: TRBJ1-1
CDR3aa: CASSAFGVEAFF

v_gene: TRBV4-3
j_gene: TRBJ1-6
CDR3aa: CASSQLQGGVGSPLHF

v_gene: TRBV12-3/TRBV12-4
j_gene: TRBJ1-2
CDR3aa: CACSLAQGIYGYTF

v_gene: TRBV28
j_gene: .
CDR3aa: CASSSAEGTPWGEQYF

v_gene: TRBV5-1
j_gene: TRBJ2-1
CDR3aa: CASASGGMWDEQFF

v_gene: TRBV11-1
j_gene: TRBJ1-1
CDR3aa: CASSFRRTEAFF

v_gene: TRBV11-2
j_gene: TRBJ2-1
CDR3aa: CASSLVRGGRYNEQFF

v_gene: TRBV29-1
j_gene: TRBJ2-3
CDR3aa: CGVETGGRGTQYF

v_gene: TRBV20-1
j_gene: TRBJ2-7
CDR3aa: CSARPRSEQYF

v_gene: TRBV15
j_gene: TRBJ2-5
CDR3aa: CATSSRDSYGETQYF

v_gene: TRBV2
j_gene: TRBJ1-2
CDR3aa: CASSEKFFGGYTF

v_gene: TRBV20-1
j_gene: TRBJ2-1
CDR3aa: CSARDGQKGSYNEQFF

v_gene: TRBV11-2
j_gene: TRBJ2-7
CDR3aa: CASLDKQGTTYEQYF

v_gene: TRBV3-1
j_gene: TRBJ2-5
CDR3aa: CASSNPRTLQETQYF

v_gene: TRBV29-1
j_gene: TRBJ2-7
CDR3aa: CSVLRTGHSYEQYF

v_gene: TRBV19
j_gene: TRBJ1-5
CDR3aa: CASSIDLEAQPQHF

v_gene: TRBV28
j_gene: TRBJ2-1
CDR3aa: CASSPGLLNEQFF

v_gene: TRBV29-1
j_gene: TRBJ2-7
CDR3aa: CSVGTANEQYF

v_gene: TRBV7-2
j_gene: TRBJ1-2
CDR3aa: CASSLERQGVGGYTF

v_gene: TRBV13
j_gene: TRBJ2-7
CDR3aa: CASSNGGSYEQYF

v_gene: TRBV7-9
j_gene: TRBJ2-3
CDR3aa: CASSYRGSGDTQYF

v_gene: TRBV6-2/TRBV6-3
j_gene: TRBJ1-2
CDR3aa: CASIAGLYGGYTF

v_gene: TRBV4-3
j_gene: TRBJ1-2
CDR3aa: CASSQDYTGGWVGYTF

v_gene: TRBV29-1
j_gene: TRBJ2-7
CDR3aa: CSVGQGPTWWSEQYF

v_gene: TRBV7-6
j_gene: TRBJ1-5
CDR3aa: CASSLEVGPNQPQHF

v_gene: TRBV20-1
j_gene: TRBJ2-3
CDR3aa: CSALPGLSTDTQYF

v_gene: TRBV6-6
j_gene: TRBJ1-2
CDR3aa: CASNDRGLVYGYTF

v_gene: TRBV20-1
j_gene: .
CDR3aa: CSARTLAGGYNEQYF

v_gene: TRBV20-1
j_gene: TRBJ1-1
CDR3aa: CSASPDRNTEAFF

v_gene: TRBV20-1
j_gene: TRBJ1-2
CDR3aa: CSAPSGGGYTF

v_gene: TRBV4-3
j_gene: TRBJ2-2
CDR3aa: CASSQDPASTGELFF

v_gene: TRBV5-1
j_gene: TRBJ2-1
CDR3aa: CASSSALQGTGNEQFF

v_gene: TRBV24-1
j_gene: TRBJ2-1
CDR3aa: CATSDLDSRSYNEQFF

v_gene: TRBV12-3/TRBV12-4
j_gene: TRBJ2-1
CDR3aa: CASSLSLAGDNEQFF

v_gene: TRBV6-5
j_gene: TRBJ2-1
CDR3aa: CTSSHPTGRAFF

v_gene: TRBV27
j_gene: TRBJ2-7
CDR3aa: CASSLSNPYEQYF

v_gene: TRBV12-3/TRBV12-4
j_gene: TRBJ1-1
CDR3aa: CASSLWDGRMNTEAFF

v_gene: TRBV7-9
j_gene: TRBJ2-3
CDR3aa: CASSTGTIPIDTQYF

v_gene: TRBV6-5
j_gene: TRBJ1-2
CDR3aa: CASSFTGDWGYTF

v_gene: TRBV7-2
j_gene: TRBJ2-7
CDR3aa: CASSLDLTGRVEQYF

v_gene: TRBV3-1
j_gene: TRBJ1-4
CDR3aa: CASSQDAGDEKLFF

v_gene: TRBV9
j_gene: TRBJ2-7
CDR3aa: CASSVDDAAQYF

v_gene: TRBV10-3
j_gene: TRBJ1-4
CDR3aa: CAISEAGGEPYEKLFF

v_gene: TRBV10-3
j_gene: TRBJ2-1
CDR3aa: CAISPRGASYNEQFF

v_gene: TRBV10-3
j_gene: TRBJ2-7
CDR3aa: CAISGLTRSSYEQYF

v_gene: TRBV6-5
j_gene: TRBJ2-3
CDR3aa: CASSYSILDSKADTQYF

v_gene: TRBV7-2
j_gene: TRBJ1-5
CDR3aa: CASSLGSYYQPQHF

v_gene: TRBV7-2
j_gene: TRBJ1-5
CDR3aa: CASSLASGEGIEPQHF

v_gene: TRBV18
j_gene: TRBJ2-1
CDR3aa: CASSRGLEGNEQFF

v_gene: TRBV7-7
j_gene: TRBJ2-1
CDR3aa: CASSLRSAVGSYNEQFF

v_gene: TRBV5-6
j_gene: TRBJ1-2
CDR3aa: CASAPQDRAYGYTF

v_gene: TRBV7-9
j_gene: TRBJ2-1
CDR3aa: CASSLGQPEEFF